This T cell receptor beta chain was identified in a study of T-cell memory formation after mild COVID-19. Study-level information: Largely donor-specific TCR clusters were found. Whole-study results and caveats: Clones contracting over day 15 to 85 were CD4/CD8 balanced, with later expanders leaning CD4+. The finding that pre-infection memory included some responding clones suggested that cross-reactive memory joined. CD4+ contracting clones were mainly CM and EM; CD8+ ones, EMRA.

This clonotype was detected a few times. As yet, its antigen is unknown. CDR1 and CDR2 (germline): SGHRS, YFSETQ. V trimming: 0 bases; J trimming: 3 bases; junction bases outside the gene matches: 9. The CDR3 sequence is 17 residues long. MiXCR, run by TCRdb on the 5' RACE reads, gives a single entry per CDR3 protein. The table records about 260,000 distinct CDR3 sequences, 16% of them present only once. The chain employs TRBV5-1 and TRBJ2-4, with 7 bases that match TRBD1. The sample was PBMCs or a T cell subset sorted from them (not recorded which). The TCR comes from a young man who had mild COVID-19 (a few samples of this study predate the infection). Cell type and time point are not known. This chain's CDR3 is CASSLDPTGTVKNIQYF. In DNA, the CDR3 is TGCGCCAGCAGCTTGGATCCGACAGGGACGGTCAAAAACATTCAGTACTTC. The complete variable domain, with remaining parts taken from reference TRBV5-1 and TRBJ2-4, reads KAGVTQTPRYLIKTRGQQVTLSCSPISGHRSVSWYQQTPGQGLQFLFEYFSETQRNKGNFPGRFSGRQFSNSRSEMNVSTLELGDSALYLCASSLDPTGTVKNIQYFGAGTRLSVL.